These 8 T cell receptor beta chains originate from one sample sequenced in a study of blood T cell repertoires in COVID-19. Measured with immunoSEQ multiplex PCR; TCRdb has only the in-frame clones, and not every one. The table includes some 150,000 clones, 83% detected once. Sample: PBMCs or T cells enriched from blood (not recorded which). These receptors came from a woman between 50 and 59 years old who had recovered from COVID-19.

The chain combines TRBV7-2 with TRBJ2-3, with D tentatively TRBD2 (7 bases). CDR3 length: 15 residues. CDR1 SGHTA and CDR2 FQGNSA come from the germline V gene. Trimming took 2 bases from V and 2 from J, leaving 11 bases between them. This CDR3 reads CASSLRGGYTDTQYF. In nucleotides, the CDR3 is TGTGCCAGCAGCTTAAGGGGGGGGTACACAGATACGCAGTATTTT.

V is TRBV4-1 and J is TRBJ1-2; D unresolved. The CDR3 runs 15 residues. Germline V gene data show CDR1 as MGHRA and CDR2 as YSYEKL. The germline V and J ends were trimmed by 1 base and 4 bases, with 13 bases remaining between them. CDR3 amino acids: CASSQAQVIGYGYTF. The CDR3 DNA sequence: TGCGCCAGCAGCCAAGCCCAGGTGATCGGCTATGGCTACACCTTC.

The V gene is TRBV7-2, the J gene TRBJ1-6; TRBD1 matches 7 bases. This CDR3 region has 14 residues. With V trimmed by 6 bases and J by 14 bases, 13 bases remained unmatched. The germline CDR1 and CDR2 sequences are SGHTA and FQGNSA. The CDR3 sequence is CASRAEQGPRTLHF. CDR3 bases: TGTGCCAGCAGAGCGGAACAGGGGCCCCGGACCCTCCACTTT.

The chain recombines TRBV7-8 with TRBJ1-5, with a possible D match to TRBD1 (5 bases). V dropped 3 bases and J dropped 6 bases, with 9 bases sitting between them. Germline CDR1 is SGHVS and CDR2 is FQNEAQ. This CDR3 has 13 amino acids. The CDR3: CASSLQGGQPQHF. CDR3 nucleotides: TGTGCCAGCAGCTTGCAGGGTGGTCAGCCCCAGCATTTT.

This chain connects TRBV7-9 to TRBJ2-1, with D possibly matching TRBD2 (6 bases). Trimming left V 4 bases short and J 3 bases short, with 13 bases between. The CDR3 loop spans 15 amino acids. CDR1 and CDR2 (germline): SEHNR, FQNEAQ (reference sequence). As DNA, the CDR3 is TGTGCCAGCAGCTCGCGGGACGGAGTCTACAATGAGCAGTTCTTC. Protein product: CASSSRDGVYNEQFF. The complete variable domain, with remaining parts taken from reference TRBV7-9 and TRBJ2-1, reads DTGVSQNPRHKITKRGQNVTFRCDPISEHNRLYWYRQTLGQGPEFLTYFQNEAQLEKSRLLSDRFSAERPKGSFSTLEIQRTEQGDSAMYLCASSSRDGVYNEQFFGPGTRLTVL.

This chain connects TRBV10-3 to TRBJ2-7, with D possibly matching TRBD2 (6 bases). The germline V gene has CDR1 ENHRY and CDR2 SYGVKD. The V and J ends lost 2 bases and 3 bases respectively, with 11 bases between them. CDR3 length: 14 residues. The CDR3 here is CAISEPGLDYEQYV. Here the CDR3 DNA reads TGTGCCATCAGTGAGCCGGGACTTGACTACGAGCAGTACGTC.

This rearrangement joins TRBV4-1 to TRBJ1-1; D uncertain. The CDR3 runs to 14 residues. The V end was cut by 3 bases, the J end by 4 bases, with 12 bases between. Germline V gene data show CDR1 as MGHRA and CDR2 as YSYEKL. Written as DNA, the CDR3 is TGCGCCAGCAGCCAGGGCTGGTTAAGCACTGAAGCTTTCTTT. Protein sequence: CASSQGWLSTEAFF.

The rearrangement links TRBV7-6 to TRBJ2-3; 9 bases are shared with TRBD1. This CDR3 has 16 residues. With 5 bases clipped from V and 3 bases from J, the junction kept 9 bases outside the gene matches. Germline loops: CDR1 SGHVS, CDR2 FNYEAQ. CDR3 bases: TGTGCCAGCAGCCCTAAGAGGGGACAGGGTACAGATACGCAGTATTTT. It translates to CASSPKRGQGTDTQYF.